This TCR beta chain was sequenced during a study of T cell clonotyping in hematopoietic cell transplantation (dated by TCRdb to 2020 to 2023). Broadly, across the study: Pretransplant recipient samples were obtained after cytoreduction. Patient recruitment ran from 2015 to early 2017, and follow-up continued until late 2020 or death. In the study, 140 or so blood samples were gathered from a few dozen consecutive transplant recipients and their related donors.

The immunoSEQ assay, a bias-controlled multiplex PCR using V- and J-specific primers, was used to amplify TCR beta CDR3 regions from genomic DNA. A second PCR step added a proprietary barcode and Illumina adapter sequences to the CDR3 amplicons. CDR3 libraries were sequenced on an Illumina MiSeq instrument. In the source study's methods: immunoSEQ Analyzer 3.0 was used for export and quality control, with R Bioconductor and Immunarch used for downstream analyses. Only productive rearrangements within the normalized downsampled data set were used in the calculation of repertoire metrics. In the normalized cohort, clonotypes with more than 5 templates were defined as pathologically expanded. The Inverse Simpson Index served as the measure of repertoire diversity. The non-normalized data set was used for CMV-specificity analyses so that all clonotypes could be captured. The clones in this table, taken by TCRdb from immuneACCESS, are in-frame only. Not every clone is retained; where verified, under half of the shortfall comes from an unresolved V gene, and the cause of the rest is unknown. The D gene and trimming were derived from the DNA, and the V and J assignments and clone size from that table. In this sample the table shows about 36,000 clones, 85% to 95% of which occur a single time. The ten biggest clones cover around 1.5% of the sample.

Trimming removed 4 bases from V and 5 bases from J, leaving 18 bases between the germline ends. Reading from cysteine to phenylalanine, the CDR3 counts 15 amino acids. Only the CDR3 DNA is retained, 45 bases long and in frame from the first base. Based on the germline V gene (reference sequence), the CDR1 and CDR2 sequences are SGHKS and YYEKEE. Summary of the overall study and its limitations: After transplant, TCR diversity in recipients dropped, and pathologically expanded clonotypes increased progressively from day 30 to day 180. Broader TCR repertoire diversity after transplant was predicted by Inverse Simpson Index values from donors and from recipients before transplant. Only a small fraction of recipient repertoires overlapped donor repertoires, with over 95% appearing de novo at the given depth. Sample size was limited, and cells were not sorted, so CD4 and CD8 repertoire contributions could not be separated.

Regarding this clone: It has no known antigen specificity. No much larger clone exists at a distance of one base, and base qualities are not known.

The time point label, read with the paper, signifies: recipient sample about 28 days before transplant, after cytoreduction. Recipient blood was collected about 28 days before transplant and at days 30, 100 and 180 after transplant. Nuclei Lysis Solution was used to extract genomic DNA from fresh or cryopreserved unfractionated peripheral blood mononuclear cells. This clonotype was sampled from a man aged 40-50 years with chronic myeloid leukemia. Some clones in this sample may be carry-over from other donors' samples. Sequenced material: peripheral blood mononuclear cells, taken before stem cell transplant. Recombination connected TRBV5-5 to TRBJ2-5; the D gene could be either TRBD1 or TRBD2, each agreeing at 5 bases. The nucleotide sequence reads as follows: TGTGCCAGCAGCACCCGGGACCGAGGAAGGGAGACCCAGTACTTC. Its coded protein is CASSTRDRGRETQYF.